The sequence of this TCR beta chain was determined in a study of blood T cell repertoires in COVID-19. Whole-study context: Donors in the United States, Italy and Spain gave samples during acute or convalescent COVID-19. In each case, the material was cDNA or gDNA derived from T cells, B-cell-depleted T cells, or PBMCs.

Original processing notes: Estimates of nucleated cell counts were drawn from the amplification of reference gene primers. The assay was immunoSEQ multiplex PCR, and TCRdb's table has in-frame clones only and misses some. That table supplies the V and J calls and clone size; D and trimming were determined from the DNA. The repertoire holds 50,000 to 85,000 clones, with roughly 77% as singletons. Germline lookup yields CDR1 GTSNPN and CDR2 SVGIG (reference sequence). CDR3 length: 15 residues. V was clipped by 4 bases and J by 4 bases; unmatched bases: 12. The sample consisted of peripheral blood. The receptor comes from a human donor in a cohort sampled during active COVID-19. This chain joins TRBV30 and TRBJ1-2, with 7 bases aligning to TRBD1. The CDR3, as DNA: TGTGCCTGGAAGCCGATCAACCGGGACAGCTATGGCTACACCTTC. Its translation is CAWKPINRDSYGYTF.